The clone carrying this TCR beta chain came up a few times. Its antigen is not known. The time point here: patch test 2, 6 weeks after DPC sensitization. Treatment described: therapeutic diphenylcyclopropenone sensitization with weekly scalp DPC. Researchers extracted total RNA from unfractionated whole blood. The study used a library that attached unique molecular identifiers to individual cDNA molecules. From the RACE reads, TCRdb called clonotypes with MiXCR, one entry per CDR3 protein. The sample has roughly 96,000 distinct CDR3 sequences; about 9.6% are singletons. The sample belongs to a study of human T cells and chemical hapten exposure. Trimming took off 2 bases at V and 2 bases at J, with 13 bases between the two ends. CDR1 is SGHVS, CDR2 FNYEAQ, per germline. The CDR3 contains 16 residues. Overall study results and limits: Compared with pre-sensitization or healthy control sets, expanded TCRs clustered more. TCRs exceeding 1 in 1000 frequency stayed unchanged with DPC sensitization.

Sequenced here: whole blood, sampled in connection with sensitization to the hapten diphenylcyclopropenone (DPC). The V call is TRBV7-6, the J call TRBJ1-3; D is perhaps TRBD1 (6 bases). The clonotype was recovered from a woman between 35 and 50 years old with alopecia areata. Some clones in this sample may be carry-over from other donors' samples. CDR3 region: CASSLKTGPTGNTIYF. CDR3 coding DNA: TGTGCCAGCAGCTTAAAAACAGGGCCAACTGGAAACACCATATATTTT.